This T cell receptor beta chain was sequenced for a study of vaccination effects on CD4 cells after COVID-19 (dated by TCRdb to about 2022). At the level of the whole study: Each participant got two doses of an mRNA SARS-CoV-2 vaccine, either BNT162b2 or mRNA-1273. The study compared SARS-CoV-2 spike-specific CD4+ TCR repertoires before and after mRNA vaccination in COVID-19 convalescent patients and infection-naive vaccine recipients. The full study included over 8 COVID-19 convalescent patients and a handful of SARS-CoV-2-naive healthy vaccine recipients. Cultures from other donors in the study were sequenced using the Oncomine TCR Beta short-read assay on an Illumina iSeq 100. Overall study results and their limits: Limitations of the study were the small number of convalescent patients and the absence of early post-infection timepoints. In healthy vaccine recipients, vaccine-induced clones were almost all SARS-CoV-2 mono-reactive, with only 1 of 255 being cross-reactive with common cold coronaviruses. Both infection-induced and vaccine-induced clones contracted markedly at late post-vaccination timepoints, which is consistent with waning T cell responses.

V is shortened by 3 bases, J by 1 base, and the region joining them spans 8 bases. CDR1 and CDR2, per the germline V gene, are SGHRS and YFSETQ. The CDR3 measures 14 amino acids from cysteine to phenylalanine. Only CDR3 DNA is held: 42 bases, read in frame from base 1. Libraries were built with the immunoSEQ multiplex PCR assay. DNA from the cultured and isolated CD4+ T cells underwent TCR beta CDR3 sequencing. The paper's processing steps were these. Non-productive TCR sequences were removed and reads were trimmed to the CDR3 region, keeping CDR3s of at least 7 amino acids. Antigen-specific clonotypes were identified using the MANAFEST web app by comparison of expansion in peptide wells against reference cultures. For clones to be considered positive, expansion at FDR<0.05 versus reference and all other wells, an odds ratio above 5, and a frequency above 0.1% in two replicate wells were required. A clonotype was called cross-reactive if it was significantly expanded both in SARS-CoV-2 spike wells and in at least one common cold coronavirus spike condition. Levenshtein distance calculated with the stringdist R package was used to assess CDR3 similarity, and unrooted trees were constructed with ape in R 3.6.1. TCRdb obtained this table from immuneACCESS and retained in-frame rearrangements with V and J assigned. These tables miss some clones; where compared with another copy, unresolved V genes account for less than half of the shortfall, and the remainder is unexplained. That table is the source of V, J and clone size, and D and trimming were worked out from the DNA. Here the sample has tens of thousands of clones; 71% occur a single time. Approximately 12% of the sample goes to the ten largest clones.

To identify antigen-specific CD4+ T cell clonotypes by their expansion, the ViraFEST assay first stimulated PBMC with viral peptide pools and then applied TCR sequencing. After more than 9 days of culture, CD4+ T cells were isolated with the EasySep CD4+ T cell isolation kit. The absence of prior SARS-CoV-2 infection in healthy vaccine recipients was confirmed by negative nucleocapsid antibodies before and after vaccination. About 1.8 million PBMC per well were cultured with roughly 10 ug/ml peptides in IMDM containing roughly 5% human AB serum, approximately 10 IU/ml IL-2 and gentamicin. Half of the culture medium was replaced with fresh IL-2-containing medium on days 3 and 7. Unless noted otherwise, every peptide stimulation condition was grown in triplicate wells. Using Ficoll-Paque Plus gradient centrifugation, PBMC were separated from whole blood and then either used fresh or cryopreserved at -140C. The overlapping peptide pools covered the spike proteins of SARS-CoV-2 as well as those of the common cold coronaviruses HCoV-NL63, HCoV-OC43 and HCoV-229E. The QIAamp micro DNA kit was used to extract genomic DNA from the cultured CD4+ T cells.

Concerning this clone itself: The antigen it recognizes is unknown. It has no much larger one-base neighbor in the sample; base qualities were not kept.

Material: CD4+ T cells from PBMCs cultured with HCoV-OC43 spike peptides, obtained before COVID-19 vaccination. The sample's cell subset or site label, in plain terms: HCoV-OC43 spike overlapping peptide pool stimulation. The receptor comes from a human donor who received a COVID-19 vaccine. Here the chain combines TRBV5-1 and TRBJ2-4; the D gene cannot be resolved reliably. The DNA sequence is TGCGCCAGCAGCTGGGCGCCGGCCAAAAACATTCAGTACTTC. The resulting protein is CASSWAPAKNIQYF.